Reported below is one T cell receptor (beta chain). This specimen belongs to a study of blood T cell repertoires in COVID-19. The protocol was immunoSEQ multiplex PCR, while the TCRdb copy is restricted to in-frame clones and leaves out a portion. The sample includes roughly 86,000 clones, 91% of them seen just once. This sequence was found in a woman in her forties or fifties in a cohort sampled during active COVID-19. Sequenced input: peripheral blood.

The CDR3 nucleotides are TGTGCCAGCAGGCAGACAGGGGGAAATGGCTACACCTTC. It yields the protein CASRQTGGNGYTF. The V call is TRBV27, the J call TRBJ1-2, with 9 positions matching TRBD1. Trimming removed 6 bases from V and 6 bases from J; junction bases left unmatched: 5. Per the germline V gene, CDR1 is MNHEY and CDR2 is SMNVEV (reference sequence). The CDR3 length is 13 residues.